Here is one TCR beta chain with its context. The antigen remains undetermined. This specimen comes from a study of post-analysis software for immune sequencing data. Across the study: The study covered relapsing-remitting, secondary progressive and progressive-relapsing courses of multiple sclerosis. Notes on the study in general: A handful of TRBV segments (TRBV5-6, TRBV5-1 and TRBV20-1 among them) occurred more frequently in patients than in controls. By F measure, strong co-clustering occurred among samples prepared in the same batch.

Researchers reported that TCR beta cDNA libraries carried unique molecular identifiers. T cells numbering roughly 1 to 10 million yielded some 500,000 cDNA molecules. TCRdb called the PCR reads again in MiXCR, with one record for every CDR3 protein. The repertoire has a few hundred thousand distinct CDR3 sequences, around 40% of them found once; the top ten carry around an eighth. CDR3 size: 16 residues. Unmatched junction bases numbered 6, after V lost 0 bases and J lost 6 bases. CDR1 and CDR2 from the germline V gene are SGHKS and YYEKEE (reference sequence). Sequencing was done on a sample of blood. The rearrangement joins TRBV5-5 to TRBJ2-1; 10 bases line up with TRBD2. This TCR derives from a girl under 18 with multiple sclerosis. The CDR3 sequence is CASSLARASGGNEQFF. CDR3 DNA: TGTGCCAGCAGCTTGGCTAGGGCTAGCGGGGGCAATGAGCAGTTCTTC. The variable domain in full, with the rest retrieved from reference TRBV5-5 and TRBJ2-1, is DAGVTQSPTHLIKTRGQQVTLRCSPISGHKSVSWYQQVLGQGPQFIFQYYEKEERGRGNFPDRFSARQFPNYSSELNVNALLLGDSALYLCASSLARASGGNEQFFGPGTRLTVL.